Following are 30 T cell receptor beta chains from one sample sequenced in a study of cytomegalovirus exposure and HLA in healthy donors. Primers for the PCR totalled 60 Vbeta and 13 Jbeta. Method: immunoSEQ multiplex PCR; TCRdb's copy keeps in-frame clones and lacks some. The sample contains about 160,000 clones, approximately 80% of which appear only once. Sequencing input: PBMCs. These receptors originate from a woman between 40 and 50 years old in good health and CMV-seropositive.

This sequence joins TRBV30 and TRBJ2-7; D might be TRBD2 (6 bases). V shed 1 base and J shed 2 bases, with 18 bases lying between them. The CDR3 sequence is 16 residues long. Germline V gives CDR1 GTSNPN, CDR2 SVGIG (reference sequence). Here the CDR3 reads CAWSAHRGGVAYEQYF. The DNA of the CDR3 is TGTGCCTGGAGTGCCCACCGGGGCGGGGTGGCCTACGAGCAGTACTTC.

This clone was seen a handful of times. V and J are TRBV5-1 and TRBJ2-3; weak D call: TRBD1 (5 bases). V shed 0 bases and J shed 2 bases, with 13 bases lying between them. The germline V gene has CDR1 SGHRS and CDR2 YFSETQ. The CDR3 loop spans 16 amino acids. The CDR3 loop is CASSLGLGALTDTQYF. Written as DNA, the CDR3 is TGCGCCAGCAGCTTGGGGTTAGGGGCCCTCACAGATACGCAGTATTTT.

The chain employs TRBV5-1 and TRBJ2-2; D gene ambiguous. CDR1 is SGHRS, CDR2 YFSETQ, per germline. Trimming cost V 0 bases and J 4 bases, with 10 bases left between them. The CDR3 covers 15 residues. The CDR3 protein is CASSLVELPTGELFF. CDR3 bases: TGCGCCAGCAGCTTGGTAGAGCTCCCCACCGGGGAGCTGTTTTTT. Filled out from reference TRBV5-1 and TRBJ2-2, the complete variable domain reads KAGVTQTPRYLIKTRGQQVTLSCSPISGHRSVSWYQQTPGQGLQFLFEYFSETQRNKGNFPGRFSGRQFSNSRSEMNVSTLELGDSALYLCASSLVELPTGELFFGEGSRLTVL.

The chain combines TRBV28 with TRBJ2-3, with TRBD2 matching 10 bases. CDR3 size: 14 residues. Unmatched junction bases numbered 6, after V lost 4 bases and J lost 8 bases. Germline V gives CDR1 MDHEN, CDR2 SYDVKM. CDR3 in amino acids: CASSSGTSAGTQYF. CDR3 nucleotide sequence: TGTGCCAGCAGTTCCGGGACTAGCGCGGGTACGCAGTATTTT.

This clone appeared a single time. The chain uses TRBV19 and TRBJ2-1, with 8 bases matching TRBD2. The junction had 6 bases not matched to a gene; V was cut back by 3 bases and J by 5 bases. The CDR3 consists of 15 residues. Germline assignment: CDR1 LNHDA and CDR2 SQIVND (reference sequence). The chain's CDR3 is CASSITGGTNNEQFF. CDR3 bases: TGTGCCAGTAGTATTACGGGGGGGACGAACAATGAGCAGTTCTTC.

This rearrangement joins TRBV7-8 to TRBJ1-4; D is perhaps TRBD1 (5 bases). Trimming removed 3 bases at V and 8 bases at J, with 16 bases between. Germline V gene sequence: CDR1 SGHVS, CDR2 FQNEAQ. The CDR3 consists of 15 residues. CDR3 loop: CASSFVRGVGEKLFF. The CDR3 DNA follows: TGTGCCAGCAGCTTTGTTCGGGGGGTTGGCGAAAAACTGTTTTTT.

This chain links TRBV5-4 with TRBJ2-1; 10 nucleotides align to TRBD2. CDR3 length equals 15 residues. From germline, CDR1 is SGHNT and CDR2 YYREEE (reference sequence). J gave up 4 bases and V 4 bases, and 5 bases lay outside the gene matches. CDR3 sequence (DNA): TGTGCCAGCAGCCCGGGACTAGCGCGTTACAATGAGCAGTTCTTC. Its protein product is CASSPGLARYNEQFF.

This chain joins TRBV30 and TRBJ1-4; 7 bases fit TRBD1. J was trimmed by 2 bases and V by 3 bases; bases with no gene match: 9. The CDR3 sequence is 16 residues long. CDR1 and CDR2 (germline): GTSNPN, SVGIG (reference sequence). CDR3 sequence reads: CAWSVDRVPTNEKLFF. Written as DNA, the CDR3 is TGTGCCTGGAGCGTCGACAGGGTCCCGACTAATGAAAAACTGTTTTTT.

J is TRBJ1-1 and V is TRBV15; possibly TRBD1 for D (5 bases). The germline V gene has CDR1 LNHNV and CDR2 YYDKDF (reference sequence). Between the trimmed V and J ends, which lost 0 bases and 11 bases, there was a span of 16 bases. The CDR3 runs 14 residues. CDR3 nucleotide sequence: TGTGCCACCAGCAGAGATCTCGGGGACGCGGGGGCTTTCTTT. This sequence encodes CATSRDLGDAGAFF.

V and J are TRBV27 and TRBJ2-3; TRBD1 agrees at 7 bases. CDR1 is MNHEY, CDR2 SMNVEV, per germline (reference sequence). The length of the CDR3 is 14 residues. V trimming: 3 bases; J trimming: 0 bases; junction bases outside the gene matches: 0. The CDR3: CASSLGQSTDTQYF. The CDR3, as DNA: TGTGCCAGCAGTTTGGGACAGAGCACAGATACGCAGTATTTT.

The chain combines TRBV6-5 with TRBJ2-1, with 8 positions matching TRBD2. V was pared by 5 bases and J by 5 bases, with 8 bases of the junction left unmatched. Germline V lookup: CDR1 MNHEY, CDR2 SVGAGI. This CDR3 contains 15 residues. DNA of the CDR3: TGTGCCAGCAGTCCCCTGGCGGGGGGTCACAATGAGCAGTTCTTC. It encodes CASSPLAGGHNEQFF.

The rearrangement uses TRBV5-4 and TRBJ2-2; D is ambiguous. CDR1 and CDR2 from the germline V gene are SGHNT and YYREEE (reference sequence). V lost 0 bases and J 5 bases, leaving 5 bases between the germline ends. The CDR3 has 13 residues. The CDR3 here is CASSLDRTGELFF. Here the CDR3 DNA reads TGTGCCAGCAGCTTGGATCGGACCGGGGAGCTGTTTTTT.

The V call is TRBV30, the J call TRBJ1-1; D uncertain. Germline assignment: CDR1 GTSNPN and CDR2 SVGIG (reference sequence). The CDR3 loop spans 13 amino acids. V was shortened by 3 bases and J by 4 bases, with 12 bases between the two germline ends. The CDR3 DNA sequence: TGTGCCTGGAGCTCCGGGGTCCTCACTGAAGCTTTCTTT. It translates to CAWSSGVLTEAFF.

The chain carries TRBV29-1 and TRBJ1-6; 9 bases agree with TRBD1. The length of the CDR3 is 13 residues. Germline CDR1 reads SQVTM; CDR2 reads ANQGSEA. Unmatched junction bases numbered 11, after V lost 6 bases and J lost 14 bases. CDR3 protein: CSVIPGQGQSLHF. CDR3 in DNA: TGCAGCGTGATCCCCGGACAGGGGCAATCCCTCCACTTT.

The V call is TRBV19, the J call TRBJ1-1; D perhaps matches TRBD1 (5 bases). The germline CDR1 and CDR2 sequences are LNHDA and SQIVND (reference sequence). The CDR3 runs 14 residues. The V end was cut by 4 bases, the J end by 2 bases, with 11 bases between. As DNA, the CDR3 is TGTGCCAGTAGTACACAGGTTACTAACACTGAAGCTTTCTTT. Protein sequence: CASSTQVTNTEAFF.

The chain recombines TRBV18 with TRBJ2-5; D uncertain. Per germline, CDR1 KGHSH and CDR2 LQKENI. This CDR3 is built from 13 residues. V shed 3 bases and J shed 5 bases, with 10 bases lying between them. The chain's CDR3 is CASSPLIEETQYF. The CDR3 nucleotides are TGTGCCAGCTCACCGCTTATCGAGGAGACCCAGTACTTC.

The chain links TRBV15 to TRBJ2-3; D gene uncertain. In germline, CDR1 is LNHNV, CDR2 YYDKDF (reference sequence). The CDR3 totals 15 residues. Trimming left V 1 base short and J 4 bases short, with 12 bases between. CDR3 protein: CATSRARLGPDTQYF. The CDR3 bases are TGTGCCACCAGCAGAGCTAGATTGGGTCCAGATACGCAGTATTTT.

The V call is TRBV4-3, the J call TRBJ2-2; D perhaps matches TRBD2 (5 bases). Trimming left V 0 bases short and J 0 bases short, with 11 bases between. This CDR3 comprises 17 residues. Germline V CDR1 and CDR2: LGHNA, YSLEER. The CDR3 region is CASSQDYGVPNTGELFF. The CDR3 coding sequence is TGCGCCAGCAGCCAAGATTACGGGGTCCCGAACACCGGGGAGCTGTTTTTT.

J is TRBJ1-1 and V is TRBV6-6; D unresolved. With 4 bases removed from V and 2 bases from J, the gap between germline ends came to 5 bases. Germline V gene data show CDR1 as MNHNY and CDR2 as SVGAGI (reference sequence). CDR3 length: 12 residues. CDR3 coding DNA: TGTGCCAGCAGTTTCAGAAACACTGAAGCTTTCTTT. Its protein is CASSFRNTEAFF.

The chain has TRBV27 and TRBJ1-6, with 9 bases that match TRBD1. Germline V CDR1 and CDR2: MNHEY, SMNVEV (reference sequence). The CDR3 loop spans 17 amino acids. After removal of 3 bases from V and 10 bases from J, the junction contained 13 bases not matched to a gene. CDR3 amino acids: CASSFLSVGQGGSPLHF. The CDR3 nucleotides read TGTGCCAGCAGTTTTCTTTCCGTGGGACAGGGCGGATCACCCCTCCACTTT.

The chain joins TRBV5-1 to TRBJ2-1; D not resolved. This CDR3 is 14 amino acids long. Germline-derived CDR1 and CDR2 are SGHRS and YFSETQ. V lost 3 bases to trimming and J lost 6 bases, with 13 bases between them. The CDR3 DNA reads TGCGCCAGCAGCTCAGTGACTGGCGCCAATGAGCAGTTCTTC. Its protein product is CASSSVTGANEQFF.

J is TRBJ1-2 and V is TRBV19, with 8 nucleotides matching TRBD1. Germline values: CDR1 LNHDA, CDR2 SQIVND (reference sequence). The trim removed 7 bases at V and 6 bases at J, leaving 10 bases unmatched. This CDR3 comprises 14 residues. The CDR3 protein is CASKTQGGADGYTF. Written as DNA, the CDR3 is TGTGCCAGTAAAACACAGGGGGGCGCCGATGGCTACACCTTC.

V gene TRBV15 combines with J gene TRBJ2-7, with 9 bases fitting TRBD1. Germline-derived CDR1 and CDR2 are LNHNV and YYDKDF (reference sequence). CDR3 length: 15 residues. The J segment lost 2 bases and the V segment lost 5 bases, leaving 7 bases of the junction unmatched. The CDR3 sequence is CATSEGQGGTYEQYF. The CDR3 DNA reads TGTGCCACCAGCGAGGGACAGGGAGGCACCTACGAGCAGTACTTC.

This clone was recorded only once. V usage is TRBV6-1 and J usage is TRBJ1-5; D is perhaps TRBD1 (5 bases). The germline CDR1 and CDR2 sequences are MNHNS and SASEGT. CDR3 length: 14 residues. V lost 4 bases and J lost 6, with 13 bases in between. The CDR3 nucleotides are TGTGCCAGCAGTGGGGGGGACGTCGGTCAGCCCCAGCATTTT. This gives the protein CASSGGDVGQPQHF.

The table lists this clone with a few counts. This chain's CDR3 is CASSLGGQHSNQPQHF. CDR3 bases: TGTGCCAGCAGTCTGGGGGGACAGCACTCCAATCAGCCCCAGCATTTT. This chain joins TRBV6-6 and TRBJ1-5, with TRBD1 identical over 7 bases. In germline, CDR1 is MNHNY, CDR2 SVGAGI (reference sequence). The CDR3 extends over 16 amino acids. V trimming: 5 bases; J trimming: 3 bases; junction bases outside the gene matches: 10.

V usage is TRBV28 and J usage is TRBJ2-5; TRBD2 matches 9 bases. The CDR3 totals 15 residues. After removal of 2 bases from V and 4 bases from J, the junction contained 5 bases not matched to a gene. Germline loops: CDR1 MDHEN, CDR2 SYDVKM. The chain's CDR3 is CASSLAGGPRETQYF. CDR3 sequence (DNA): TGTGCCAGCAGTTTAGCGGGGGGGCCCCGAGAGACCCAGTACTTC.

The chain carries TRBV7-9 and TRBJ1-4, with D tentatively TRBD1 (6 bases). This CDR3 comprises 15 residues. With 5 bases removed from V and 7 bases from J, the gap between germline ends came to 17 bases. CDR1 and CDR2 from the germline V gene are SEHNR and FQNEAQ (reference sequence). The chain's CDR3 is CASSIEAGAGEKLFF. CDR3 coding DNA: TGTGCCAGCAGCATAGAAGCAGGGGCCGGTGAAAAACTGTTTTTT.

This sequence joins TRBV6-1 and TRBJ2-2; a weak D match, TRBD1 (6 bases). Trimming stripped 4 bases from V and 7 bases from J, with 13 bases between. Per the germline V gene, CDR1 is MNHNS and CDR2 is SASEGT. The CDR3 is 14 residues long. CDR3 in amino acids: CASSAIQGIGELFF. The CDR3 DNA reads as TGTGCCAGCAGTGCGATTCAGGGGATCGGGGAGCTGTTTTTT.

The chain combines TRBV19 with TRBJ2-7; 7 bases agree with TRBD2. Germline V gene lookup returns CDR1 LNHDA and CDR2 SQIVND (reference sequence). The CDR3 contains 14 residues. The trim removed 5 bases at V and 4 bases at J, leaving 8 bases unmatched. Written as DNA, the CDR3 is TGTGCCAGTAGTTCCATGGGGGGGACGTACGAGCAGTACTTC. It specifies CASSSMGGTYEQYF. The variable domain in full, completed from reference TRBV19 and TRBJ2-7, reads DGGITQSPKYLFRKEGQNVTLSCEQNLNHDAMYWYRQDPGQGLRLIYYSQIVNDFQKGDIAEGYSVSREKKESFPLTVTSAQKNPTAFYLCASSSMGGTYEQYFGPGTRLTVT.

The chain uses TRBV30 and TRBJ1-2; 7 nucleotides match TRBD1. The CDR3 is made up of 12 amino acids. From germline, CDR1 is GTSNPN and CDR2 SVGIG (reference sequence). The ends lost 4 bases at V and 3 bases at J; junction bases unmatched: 2. CDR3 region: CAWNTGDYGYTF. CDR3 DNA sequence: TGTGCCTGGAATACAGGGGACTATGGCTACACCTTC.